Sequencing of this T cell receptor beta chain was carried out in a study of CD8+CD57+ T cells in acquired aplastic anemia. Overall study context: CD4+ and CD8+ cells, once sorted, gave DNA averaging approximately 3 ug. Study results and caveats: The same twenty-nine CD8+ CDR3 sequences occurred in patients and in controls. Any difference that existed in CD8+ Simpson's diversity between patients and controls was not significant.

Worth noting for this clonotype: Its target is unknown.

Germline values: CDR1 SGHTA, CDR2 FQGNSA. V was pared by 6 bases and J by 0 bases, with 9 bases between. The CDR3 sequence is 14 residues long. TCR beta VDJ and CDR3 were profiled, and genomic DNA was the template. MiXCR was run by TCRdb on the reads, yielding one entry per CDR3 protein. The sample shows over 150,000 distinct CDR3 sequences, roughly half of them seen only once. J is TRBJ1-3 and V is TRBV7-2, with D possibly TRBD1 on 5 matching bases. The sequence derives from a human donor in good health, serving as a control. Sequencing input: sorted CD4+, CD8+, or CD8+CD57+ T cells (not recorded which) from PBMCs. CDR3 residues: CASSQGASGNTIYF. The CDR3 DNA is TGTGCCAGCAGTCAGGGCGCCTCTGGAAACACCATATATTTT.